This T cell receptor beta chain is from a study of shared clonotypes between healthy human individuals (dated by TCRdb to the early 2020s). For the wider study: Three men and two women, aged 18 to 49 years, made up the cohort. Leukapheresis yielded between about 0.94 and 9.5 billion PBMCs per donor. Different laboratories and diverse techniques were used to prepare libraries and sequence TCR repertoires, to increase sequencing depth and limit assay-specific biases. To estimate repertoire size and how much clonotypes are shared between individuals, the study performed deep sequencing of blood TCR repertoires from roughly five healthy adults. For each donor, CD4 naive and CD4 memory were each given three plates, CD8 naive was given two plates, and CD8 memory was given one plate.

Healthy HIV-negative adults with no recently reported acute infections or vaccinations were included as donors. All donors were Caucasian adults living in Nashville, Tennessee, USA. CD4+ T cells were enriched by magnetic negative selection, after which naive cells were positively selected on CD45RA and the negative fraction was taken as the memory subset. Blood was collected by leukapheresis, and PBMCs were isolated by Ficoll-Histopaque density gradient centrifugation and then cryopreserved in liquid nitrogen vapor phase. Analytical flow cytometry was used to check the purity and quantity of each magnetically sorted T cell population. Genomic DNA was isolated from every sorted fraction and measured by UV absorbance on a Nanodrop 2000c. From the cysteine up to the phenylalanine, the CDR3 has a length of 15 residues. Only the CDR3 DNA is retained, 45 bases long and in frame from the first base. CDR1 and CDR2, looked up from the germline V gene, are MNHEY and SVGAGI.

TCR CDR3 regions were amplified from genomic DNA by multiplex PCR using the deep immunoSEQ assay. Genomic DNA extracted from each cell subset was distributed evenly over all wells of several immunoSEQ 96-well plates, and each plate served as one replicate. Each replicate PCR for sorted subsets received roughly 0.2 ug genomic DNA, equal to 30,000 or so T cell genomes. Purified libraries were quantified with a Qubit 3.0 fluorometer, sized on a Bioanalyzer 2100, and re-quantified with the KAPA Library Quantification kit. A separate single-read 150-cycle Illumina NextSeq 550 flow cell was used to sequence each immunoSEQ 96-well plate. Per the source publication's procedure: The immunoSEQ output contained only junctional sequences without quality scores, so filtering could not match that applied to full-length reads. To assign V/J genes and CDR3, sequences were annotated using PyIR, a Python wrapper for IgBLAST v1.9, with IMGT germline references. Reads with weak V/J assignments (E-value above 1e-6), missing CDR3, stop codons, out-of-frame junctions, or ambiguous translated residues were removed. A V3J clonotype was defined by an identical inferred V gene, J gene, and CDR3 amino acid sequence. The percentage overlap between two repertoires was calculated by dividing the number of shared unique clonotypes by the size of the smaller repertoire. Repertoire richness was assessed with RTK rarefaction, the Chao1 estimator, and Recon v2.1 estimates of unobserved clonotypes. For all TCRbeta clonotypes obtained by the gDNA method from a handful of donors, generation probabilities were computed with OLGA. Sourced from immuneACCESS, this table was stored by TCRdb with only in-frame sequences that have V and J called. A share of the clones is absent; for the studies checked, an unresolved V gene accounts for under half, and the remainder has no known explanation. The V and J calls and clone size are taken from that table; D and trimming were inferred from the DNA. The sample profile shows 650,000 to 800,000 clones; just under 75% of them were found once. Jointly, the top ten make up under 2% of the sample.

This clone was seen a single time. It has no known antigen specificity. Qualities for individual bases were not recorded, and no much larger clone is one base off. What the authors observed across the whole study: The genetic and exposure-history diversity represented was limited by the small number of donors. Sampling was restricted to blood, and TCR repertoires in tissue are likely to differ from TCR repertoires in blood. Higher generation probabilities were observed for clonotypes shared by all four sorted-subset donors than for non-shared clonotypes. Naive subsets generally had larger estimated clonotype richness than memory subsets. About 5% of naive CD4, around 3.6% of naive CD8, 2.3% of memory CD4, and 0.4% of memory CD8 clonotypes were shared across several donors. Even with the large sequencing depth, rarefaction of the sorted-subset datasets indicated that sequencing was incomplete. Pairwise subsampling indicated that sequencing depth was expected to affect the degree of clonotype sharing among donors.

The rearranged segments are TRBV6-5 and TRBJ2-5; TRBD2 is perhaps the D gene, given 6 matching bases. The DNA end lines up better with TRBJ2-7; the J call may be wrong. The sample was memory CD4+ T cells sorted from blood. The cell subset or site label on this specimen signifies: CD45RA-negative fraction. The receptor was isolated from a woman aged 30 to 39 in good health. The nucleotide sequence is given as TGTGCCAGCAGTTACCGGGACTTCGGGCGATACGAGCAGTACTTC. Translated, this gives CASSYRDFGRYEQYF.